A selection of T cell receptor beta chains follows, all from one sample in a study of blood T cell repertoires in COVID-19. The repertoire was sequenced with immunoSEQ multiplex PCR; TCRdb's copy has only in-frame clones and lacks some. The table has some 240,000 clones, over 75% seen once. The sample comprised peripheral blood. Every receptor here comes from a woman between 70 and 85 years old with COVID-19, enrolled during active disease. Both conserved end residues are part of each CDR3. Fields, in order: CDR3 protein, CDR3 DNA, J gene, V gene, clone size, D gene. D genes are given only for firm matches. Size is stated for part of the rows, as once, few or many counts, or as a class when the clone is expanded.

CDR3: CASSEYGDYGYTF
DNA: TGTGCCAGCAGTGAATACGGGGACTATGGCTACACCTTC
J: TRBJ1-2
V: TRBV25-1
size: NA
D: NA

CDR3: CASSVESGGGGEQFF
DNA: TGTGCCAGCAGCGTAGAGAGCGGGGGGGGCGGTGAGCAGTTCTTC
J: TRBJ2-1
V: TRBV9
size: once
D: TRBD2

CDR3: CASSSTANSGNTIYF
DNA: TGTGCCAGCAGTTCGACAGCTAACTCTGGAAACACCATATATTTT
J: TRBJ1-3
V: TRBV6-5
size: NA
D: NA

CDR3: CASTPEAAGGLSTDTQYF
DNA: TGTGCCAGCACCCCGGAGGCAGCGGGAGGGCTAAGCACAGATACGCAGTATTTT
J: TRBJ2-3
V: TRBV2
size: NA
D: TRBD2

CDR3: CATSRDGFSDSISYGYTF
DNA: TGTGCCACCAGCAGAGATGGTTTTTCAGACAGCATTTCATATGGCTACACCTTC
J: TRBJ1-2
V: TRBV15
size: NA
D: NA

CDR3: CASSQDRMAPQHF
DNA: TGCGCCAGCAGCCAAGACAGGATGGCGCCCCAGCATTTT
J: TRBJ1-5
V: TRBV4-3
size: NA
D: NA

CDR3: CASSEEEGSATNEKLFF
DNA: TGTGCCAGCAGTGAAGAGGAGGGCAGTGCAACTAATGAAAAACTGTTTTTT
J: TRBJ1-4
V: TRBV6-1
size: once
D: NA

CDR3: CASSQGPASYTDTQYF
DNA: TGTGCCAGCAGCCAAGGCCCAGCGTCGTACACAGATACGCAGTATTTT
J: TRBJ2-3
V: TRBV4-2
size: NA
D: NA

CDR3: CAISQDRATDTQYF
DNA: TGTGCCATCAGTCAGGACAGGGCCACAGATACGCAGTATTTT
J: TRBJ2-3
V: TRBV10-3
size: NA
D: TRBD1

CDR3: CASSTGTSGRPAEETQYF
DNA: TGTGCCAGCAGCACCGGGACTAGCGGGAGGCCGGCCGAAGAGACCCAGTACTTC
J: TRBJ2-5
V: TRBV7-2
size: NA
D: TRBD2

CDR3: CASSPQTGFGYTF
DNA: TGTGCCAGCAGTCCTCAAACAGGGTTCGGCTACACCTTC
J: TRBJ1-2
V: TRBV28
size: NA
D: NA

CDR3: CASSEQGTSGNTIYF
DNA: TGTGCCAGTTCCGAACAGGGGACCTCTGGAAACACCATATATTTT
J: TRBJ1-3
V: TRBV19
size: NA
D: TRBD1

CDR3: CASSPGAPYKDRGPNEQFF
DNA: TGTGCCAGCAGCCCAGGCGCACCTTATAAGGACAGAGGGCCAAATGAGCAGTTCTTC
J: TRBJ2-1
V: TRBV11-2
size: NA
D: NA

CDR3: CASSTQVPPNTEAFF
DNA: TGTGCCAGCAGTACACAGGTACCTCCGAACACTGAAGCTTTCTTT
J: TRBJ1-1
V: TRBV2
size: NA
D: NA

CDR3: CAISPLRNTEAFF
DNA: TGTGCCATCAGTCCCCTGAGGAACACTGAAGCTTTCTTT
J: TRBJ1-1
V: TRBV10-3
size: NA
D: NA

CDR3: CASSPRGRAEQYF
DNA: TGTGCCAGTAGTCCTCGCGGGAGGGCAGAGCAGTACTTC
J: TRBJ2-7
V: TRBV19
size: NA
D: TRBD2

CDR3: CATSRDRGRFAF
DNA: TGTGCCACCAGTAGGGACAGGGGGCGTTTTGCCTTC
J: TRBJ1-2
V: TRBV15
size: NA
D: TRBD1

CDR3: CAISRGQTNTGELFF
DNA: TGTGCCATCTCCCGGGGACAGACGAACACCGGGGAGCTGTTTTTT
J: TRBJ2-2
V: TRBV10-3
size: NA
D: TRBD1

CDR3: CATSAGGGTGGEETQYF
DNA: TGTGCCACCAGTGCCGGAGGGGGGACAGGGGGCGAAGAGACCCAGTACTTC
J: TRBJ2-5
V: TRBV24-1
size: NA
D: TRBD1

CDR3: CASSSRDRNSPLHF
DNA: TGTGCCAGCAGTTCCCGGGACAGAAATTCACCCCTCCACTTT
J: TRBJ1-6
V: TRBV27
size: NA
D: TRBD1

CDR3: CASSRQTANYGYTF
DNA: TGTGCCAGTAGTCGACAGACAGCCAACTATGGCTACACCTTC
J: TRBJ1-2
V: TRBV19
size: NA
D: NA

CDR3: CASSLLSNTEAFF
DNA: TGTGCCAGCAGCCTTCTGTCGAACACTGAAGCTTTCTTT
J: TRBJ1-1
V: TRBV6-5
size: NA
D: NA

CDR3: CASSSGTVSNTEAFF
DNA: TGTGCCAGCAGCTCAGGGACAGTATCGAACACTGAAGCTTTCTTT
J: TRBJ1-1
V: TRBV5-4
size: NA
D: TRBD1

CDR3: CASSYSGRTGYGYTF
DNA: TGTGCCAGCAGTTACTCGGGGCGCACGGGCTATGGCTACACCTTC
J: TRBJ1-2
V: TRBV6-2/TRBV6-3
size: NA
D: NA

CDR3: CASSLAGQVIEAFF
DNA: TGTGCCAGCAGCTTAGCCGGACAGGTCATTGAAGCTTTCTTT
J: TRBJ1-1
V: TRBV11-3
size: NA
D: TRBD1

CDR3: CASSLGFGGASTDTQYF
DNA: TGTGCCAGCAGCTTAGGTTTCGGGGGGGCGAGCACAGATACGCAGTATTTT
J: TRBJ2-3
V: TRBV7-3
size: NA
D: TRBD2

CDR3: CASSQDSRGYGYTF
DNA: TGCGCCAGCAGCCAAGATAGTCGGGGCTATGGCTACACCTTC
J: TRBJ1-2
V: TRBV4-3
size: NA
D: NA

CDR3: CAISDQGHSPNPYGYTF
DNA: TGTGCCATCAGTGATCAGGGACACAGCCCTAACCCTTATGGCTACACCTTC
J: TRBJ1-2
V: TRBV10-3
size: NA
D: NA

CDR3: CASSETTGGRNTEAFF
DNA: TGTGCCAGCAGTGAGACTACAGGGGGCAGAAATACTGAAGCTTTCTTT
J: TRBJ1-1
V: TRBV25-1
size: NA
D: TRBD1

CDR3: CASSTPGQGHYEQYF
DNA: TGTGCCAGCAGCACACCGGGACAAGGACACTACGAGCAGTACTTC
J: TRBJ2-7
V: TRBV21-1
size: few
D: NA

CDR3: CAGGTGYYNSPLHF
DNA: TGTGCCGGGGGGACAGGCTACTATAATTCACCCCTCCACTTT
J: TRBJ1-6
V: TRBV19
size: NA
D: TRBD1

CDR3: CASSPAGGPADTQYF
DNA: TGTGCCAGCTCACCGGCGGGGGGGCCAGCAGATACGCAGTATTTT
J: TRBJ2-3
V: TRBV18
size: NA
D: TRBD2

CDR3: CASSLTGTLETQYF
DNA: TGTGCCAGCAGCTTAACCGGGACATTGGAGACCCAGTACTTC
J: TRBJ2-5
V: TRBV7-3
size: NA
D: NA